A single sample gave rise to the 29 T cell receptor beta chains below, sequenced in a study of blood T cells in healthy people across ages. Sample-barcoded 5' priming and a J-beta primer mix drove a second PCR of about 6 to 12 cycles. Each CDR3 protein is one row after TCRdb ran MiXCR on the 5' RACE reads. The profile shows some 690,000 distinct CDR3 sequences, about a fifth of them singletons. Sequencing used blood. The receptor set was obtained from a man aged 70-80 years in good health.

The chain uses TRBV7-9 and TRBJ2-5; 11 positions agree with TRBD2. The V and J ends lost 5 bases and 1 base, in that order; junction bases with no gene match: 9. Germline V lookup: CDR1 SEHNR, CDR2 FQNEAQ (reference sequence). This CDR3 contains 17 residues. CDR3 bases: TGTGCCAGCAGCCCCTCTTCTAGCGGGGGGCGCCAAGAGACCCAGTACTTC. This codes for CASSPSSSGGRQETQYF.

To note about this clonotype: Just one base apart from a much larger clone, this may be a read error. The chain links TRBV20-1 to TRBJ1-5; D possibly corresponds to TRBD1 (6 bases). The CDR3 consists of 14 residues. V shed 6 bases and J shed 2 bases, with 14 bases lying between them. Germline lookup yields CDR1 DFQATT and CDR2 SNEGSKA (reference sequence). Written as DNA, the CDR3 is TGCAGTGCCGCACAGGGTGCGGGCAATCAGCCCCAGCATTTT. This encodes CSAAQGAGNQPQHF.

To note about this clonotype: This may arise from a read error, as a much more abundant clone is one base away. The chain has TRBV20-1 and TRBJ2-5; no firm D call. This CDR3 region has 13 residues. Germline V CDR1 and CDR2: DFQATT, SNEGSKA (reference sequence). In DNA form, the CDR3 reads TGCACCCTTCGGGCGGCGGTGGGGAATGAGCAGTACTTC. Protein product: CTLRAAVGNEQYF.

In this sample, this clonotype turned up a few times. This CDR3 is CASRGLGGQDTEAFF. CDR3 DNA sequence: TGTGCCAGCAGGGGCCTAGGGGGGCAGGACACTGAAGCTTTCTTT. This chain links TRBV6-6 with TRBJ1-1; weak D call: TRBD1 (6 bases). V was cut by 6 bases and J by 3 bases, with 17 bases left in between. Germline V gene lookup returns CDR1 MNHNY and CDR2 SVGAGI (reference sequence). The CDR3 length is 15 residues.

This rearrangement joins TRBV7-2 to TRBJ2-6; D remains unclear. Germline CDR1 reads SGHTA; CDR2 reads FQGNSA. V lost 1 base and J 4 bases, leaving 14 bases between the germline ends. This CDR3 comprises 17 residues. CDR3 in amino acids: CASSLVAPPAGANVLTF. The CDR3 nucleotides read TGTGCCAGCAGCTTAGTAGCTCCCCCGGCCGGGGCCAACGTCCTGACTTTC.

The gene calls are TRBV6-1 and TRBJ2-7, with 7 bases fitting TRBD1. CDR1 is MNHNS, CDR2 SASEGT, per germline. V was clipped by 5 bases and J by 3 bases; unmatched bases: 10. The CDR3 is 15 residues long. The CDR3 bases are TGTGCCAGCAGTTCCCGGACAGGAACTAACTACGAGCAGTACTTC. It specifies CASSSRTGTNYEQYF.

The V call is TRBV20-1, the J call TRBJ2-2, with TRBD2 matching 12 bases. Germline CDR1 DFQATT, CDR2 SNEGSKA (reference sequence). Trimming cost V 6 bases and J 6 bases; bases outside gene matches: 5. This CDR3 is built from 14 residues. The CDR3 DNA sequence: TGCAGTGCAAAGACTAGCGGGGGCTCCGGGGAGCTGTTTTTT. Translation gives CSAKTSGGSGELFF.

This sequence joins TRBV13 and TRBJ2-3; 8 positions match TRBD2. The CDR3 totals 18 residues. V shed 5 bases, J shed 2 bases, and the junction held 15 bases outside the gene matches. The germline gives CDR1 PRHDT, CDR2 FYEKMQ (reference sequence). The CDR3 protein is CASSPKRRGVSATDTQYF. The CDR3 nucleotides are TGTGCCAGCAGCCCAAAGCGGCGGGGGGTTAGTGCCACAGATACGCAGTATTTT.

The chain links TRBV4-1 to TRBJ1-1; D gene ambiguous. V shed 0 bases and J shed 9 bases, with 14 bases lying between them. The CDR3 consists of 14 residues. Germline assignment: CDR1 MGHRA and CDR2 YSYEKL. CDR3: CASSQDGRQDQAFF. The CDR3, as DNA: TGCGCCAGCAGCCAAGACGGTCGGCAGGACCAAGCTTTCTTT.

This clonotype has more than one count but fewer than ten. This chain joins TRBV20-1 and TRBJ2-5; D not certain. The CDR3 sequence is 14 residues long. V was shortened by 0 bases and J by 1 base, with 9 bases between the two germline ends. Looked up from germline, CDR1 is DFQATT and CDR2 is SNEGSKA (reference sequence). The CDR3 DNA sequence: TGCAGTGCTAGAGATCAGGTGCTCCAAGAGACCCAGTACTTC. As protein: CSARDQVLQETQYF.

Regarding this clonotype: This may be a read error: a much more frequent sequence differs by one nucleotide. CDR3: CASSSRDRGKYGNTF. CDR3 sequence (DNA): TGTGCCAGCAGTTCGCGGGACAGGGGGAAGTATGGCAACACCTTC. The V gene is TRBV28, the J gene TRBJ1-2; 11 bases are shared with TRBD1. Germline CDR1 is MDHEN and CDR2 is SYDVKM. The CDR3 sequence is 15 residues long.

The chain couples TRBV7-3 to TRBJ2-2, with D unclear. CDR1 is SGHTA and CDR2 is FQGTGA in the germline V gene. Trimming cost V 3 bases and J 7 bases, with 6 bases left between them. This CDR3 region has 12 residues. The CDR3 region has the DNA TGTGCCAGCAGCTTTAATGTCGGGGAGCTGTTTTTT. Translation gives CASSFNVGELFF.

This sequence joins TRBV4-1 and TRBJ1-5; D not resolved. The CDR3 extends over 15 amino acids. Germline loops: CDR1 MGHRA, CDR2 YSYEKL. Trimming cost V 0 bases and J 1 base, with 7 bases left between them. The CDR3 region is CASSQEISSNQPQHF. CDR3 in DNA: TGCGCCAGCAGCCAAGAGATCTCCAGCAATCAGCCCCAGCATTTT.

This clonotype was observed a handful of times. The rearrangement joins TRBV9 to TRBJ1-4; 8 bases map to TRBD1. Trimming took 3 bases from V and 1 from J; bases not matched to a gene: 5. Germline-derived CDR1 and CDR2 are SGDLS and YYNGEE. This CDR3 region has 16 residues. In DNA form, the CDR3 reads TGTGCCAGCAGCGCCGGACAGGGAGTAACTAATGAAAAACTGTTTTTT. Translating gives CASSAGQGVTNEKLFF.

This clonotype was counted between two and nine times. The rearrangement joins TRBV7-2 to TRBJ2-6, with unresolved D. The V and J ends lost 1 base and 4 bases respectively, with 14 bases between them. This CDR3 region has 17 residues. The V gene's germline CDR1 is SGHTA and CDR2 FQGNSA. DNA for the CDR3: TGTGCCAGCAGCTTAGGGGCAGTCGTGTCGGGGGCCAACGTCCTGACTTTC. Amino acids: CASSLGAVVSGANVLTF.

Notes on this clonotype: The junction departs from the called germline gene at one end, perhaps through a read error. The V and J genes are TRBV6-5 and TRBJ2-3, with TRBD2 as a possible D gene (6 bases). Germline assignment: CDR1 MNHEY and CDR2 SVGAGI. The CDR3 runs to 14 residues. The chain's CDR3 is CVSSYVASANTQYF. As DNA, the CDR3 is TGTGTCAGCAGTTACGTGGCTAGCGCGAATACGCAGTATTTT.

This clonotype was observed once. The rearrangement uses TRBV19 and TRBJ2-5, with 7 positions matching TRBD1. Germline V lookup: CDR1 LNHDA, CDR2 SQIVND (reference sequence). V gave up 6 bases and J gave up 5 bases; unmatched junction bases: 6. This CDR3 spans 13 amino acids. CDR3 sequence reads: CASRLTGLETQYF. The DNA for the CDR3 is TGTGCCAGTAGATTGACAGGGTTGGAGACCCAGTACTTC.

The V gene is TRBV4-1, the J gene TRBJ2-1, with D possibly TRBD1 on 6 matching bases. The J call is doubtful: the DNA matches TRBJ2-5 better. The CDR3 spans 16 residues. The germline gives CDR1 MGHRA, CDR2 YSYEKL. CDR3 nucleotides: TGCGCCAGCAGCCAAGATGGGGATTGGGGGCGCGAGACCCAGTACTTC. It is translated as CASSQDGDWGRETQYF.

This clonotype has more than one count but fewer than ten. The rearrangement joins TRBV11-2 to TRBJ2-5; possibly TRBD2 for D (6 bases). Germline V CDR1 and CDR2: SGHAT, FQNNGV. The germline V and J ends were trimmed by 5 bases and 5 bases, with 18 bases remaining between them. The CDR3 is 15 amino acids. Written as DNA, the CDR3 is TGTGCCAGCAGCCTCGGGACTCGGGTCGCGGAGACCCAGTACTTC. Amino acids: CASSLGTRVAETQYF.

This clonotype was counted only a few times. The V gene is TRBV12-5, the J gene TRBJ1-5, with 9 bases aligning to TRBD1. V trimming: 7 bases; J trimming: 5 bases; junction bases outside the gene matches: 18. Germline V CDR1 and CDR2: LGHNT, FRNRAP. This CDR3 has 18 residues. DNA for the CDR3: TGTGCTAGTGCTCCGGACAGGGGAGCCTTCAGGGAGGATCAGCCCCAGCATTTT. As protein: CASAPDRGAFREDQPQHF.

The CDR3 DNA sequence: TGCGCCAGCAGCTTAAGGTTTACCCCAGATACGCAGTATTTT. It translates to CASSLRFTPDTQYF. The chain uses TRBV5-1 and TRBJ2-3, with D uncertain. Trimming cost V 2 bases and J 4 bases, with 11 bases left between them. Germline V CDR1 and CDR2: SGHRS, YFSETQ. The CDR3 is 14 amino acids. Full variable domain (remainder filled in from reference TRBV5-1 and TRBJ2-3): KAGVTQTPRYLIKTRGQQVTLSCSPISGHRSVSWYQQTPGQGLQFLFEYFSETQRNKGNFPGRFSGRQFSNSRSEMNVSTLELGDSALYLCASSLRFTPDTQYFGPGTRLTVL.

In DNA form, the CDR3 reads TGTGCCAGCACCCTCAGCGGGAGCTCCTACGAGCAGTACTTC. It yields the protein CASTLSGSSYEQYF. The V and J genes are TRBV2 and TRBJ2-7; 8 bases fit TRBD2. The trim removed 7 bases at V and 0 bases at J, leaving 5 bases unmatched. Germline loops: CDR1 SNHLY, CDR2 FYNNEI. The CDR3 is 14 amino acids.

This clonotype was seen a few times. This chain uses TRBV7-9 with TRBJ1-2, with D uncertain. V was pared by 5 bases and J by 2 bases, with 12 bases between. This CDR3 spans 14 amino acids. Germline CDR1 SEHNR, CDR2 FQNEAQ (reference sequence). Here the CDR3 reads CASSPTTGNYGYTF. Written as DNA, the CDR3 is TGTGCCAGCAGCCCCACGACGGGAAACTATGGCTACACCTTC.

On this clonotype itself: At one boundary the junction diverges from the germline segment, which might be a read error. The chain couples TRBV5-1 to TRBJ2-1; TRBD1 is a possible D gene (6 bases). Germline V CDR1 and CDR2: SGHRS, YFSETQ. The length of the CDR3 is 14 residues. The CDR3 protein is CASSSQGSCNEQFF. The CDR3 DNA is TGCGCCAGCAGCAGTCAGGGGTCCTGCAATGAGCAGTTCTTC. Drawing the rest from reference TRBV5-1 and TRBJ2-1, the complete variable domain is KAGVTQTPRYLIKTRGQQVTLSCSPISGHRSVSWYQQTPGQGLQFLFEYFSETQRNKGNFPGRFSGRQFSNSRSEMNVSTLELGDSALYLCASSSQGSCNEQFFGPGTRLTVL.

This clonotype was counted ten times or more. This chain links TRBV4-1 with TRBJ1-3; TRBD1 matches 7 bases. The CDR3 runs to 15 residues. The V gene's germline CDR1 is MGHRA and CDR2 YSYEKL. The V gene end was trimmed by 1 base and the J gene end by 6 bases; junction bases not matched to a gene: 6. CDR3 in amino acids: CASSQVTGEINTIYF. The CDR3 DNA reads TGCGCCAGCAGCCAAGTAACAGGGGAGATAAACACCATATATTTT.

This clonotype was seen a few times. The V gene is TRBV28, the J gene TRBJ2-5; 7 bases fit TRBD1. Trimming removed 8 bases from V and 0 bases from J; junction bases left unmatched: 9. The CDR3 loop spans 15 amino acids. Germline-derived CDR1 and CDR2 are MDHEN and SYDVKM. In nucleotides, the CDR3 is TGTGCCAGCGGCAGGGGGTACACTTACCAAGAGACCCAGTACTTC. It specifies CASGRGYTYQETQYF.

V gene TRBV4-2 combines with J gene TRBJ2-1, with unresolved D. Trimming took off 2 bases at V and 5 bases at J, with 13 bases between the two ends. CDR1 and CDR2 from the germline V gene are LGHNA and YNFKEQ. CDR3 length equals 15 residues. The CDR3 sequence: CASSQTTGRNNEQFF. In DNA form, the CDR3 reads TGTGCCAGCAGCCAAACAACGGGCCGAAACAATGAGCAGTTCTTC.

This clonotype came up a few times. This chain joins TRBV20-1 and TRBJ1-1; no definite D call. The CDR3 has 12 amino acids. Germline assignment: CDR1 DFQATT and CDR2 SNEGSKA (reference sequence). V lost 0 bases to trimming and J lost 11 bases, with 13 bases between them. CDR3 bases: TGCAGTGCTAGAGATCGTCCGACCGGGGCTTTCTTT. This sequence encodes CSARDRPTGAFF.

A single count supports this clonotype. The rearrangement joins TRBV6-2 or TRBV6-3 to TRBJ2-1; TRBD2 might be the D (5 bases). The CDR3 totals 14 residues. V lost 1 base, J lost 7 bases, and 11 bases lay in between. The germline CDR1 and CDR2 sequences are MNHEY and SVGEGT. DNA for the CDR3: TGTGCCAGCAGTTACTTGGGGAGACTGAATGAGCAGTTCTTC. Translated: CASSYLGRLNEQFF.